The entry that follows covers one T cell receptor beta chain sequence. Its matching antigen is unknown. Some clones are missing from TCRdb's copy, which holds only in-frame ones; the method was immunoSEQ multiplex PCR. The data show 65,000 or so clones, 80% to 95% seen once. The record originates from a study of OX40 agonist ivuxolimab in advanced cancers. Study-level points and caveats: Some patients without response likewise showed low normalized clonal expansion.

The CDR3 totals 15 residues. V gave up 0 bases and J gave up 6 bases, with 14 bases separating them. CDR1 is LGHNA, CDR2 YNFKEQ, per germline. The chain couples TRBV4-2 to TRBJ1-2, with no clear D. Here the sequenced sample was CD4+ or CD8+ T cells sorted from blood, taken in a trial of the OX40 agonist ivuxolimab. The sequence was collected from an adult with an advanced solid tumor such as melanoma, head and neck, liver or kidney cancer. The CDR3 nucleotides are TGTGCCAGCAGCCAAGAGCGACCCATCCCCCATGGCTACACCTTC. Amino acids: CASSQERPIPHGYTF.